Listed below are T cell receptor beta chains from one sample, sequenced in a study of shared clonotypes between healthy human individuals. TCRdb keeps only in-frame clones here, not all; method: immunoSEQ multiplex PCR. The repertoire holds 80,000 to 100,000 clones, with almost 70% as singletons. The sequencing sample was made of memory CD8+ T cells sorted from blood. These receptors originate from a man aged 25 to 40 in good health. The CDR3 runs from the conserved cysteine through the conserved F or W. D genes are given only for firm matches. Clone size is given for some rows only: seen once, a few or many times, or a class if the clone is expanded.

>NA|TRBJ2-5|NA|TRBV6-6
TGTGCCAGCAGTTTGAACGGGGGCTGGGAGACCCAGTACTTC
CASSLNGGWETQYF
>few|TRBJ2-7|TRBD2|TRBV27
TGTGCCAGCAGTTTATGGGCTAGCGGGATCCACGAGCAGTACTTC
CASSLWASGIHEQYF
>NA|TRBJ2-7|NA|TRBV28
TGTGCCTCCAGGGAATACTACGAGCAGTACTTC
CASREYYEQYF
>NA|TRBJ2-3|NA|TRBV27
TGTGCCAGCAGGTTATCCCGGGACGGCACAGATACGCAGTATTTT
CASRLSRDGTDTQYF
>once|TRBJ2-1|TRBD2|TRBV2
TGTGCCAGCAGTGGAGGACTAGAGAGCTTTGGTGAGCAGTTCTTC
CASSGGLESFGEQFF
>NA|TRBJ1-1|TRBD1|TRBV9
TGTGCCAGCAGCGTAGCGACAGGGTACACTGAAGCTTTCTTT
CASSVATGYTEAFF
>few|TRBJ2-7|NA|TRBV9
TGTGCCAGCAGTGCCGGGACCAGCTCCTACGAGCAGTACTTC
CASSAGTSSYEQYF
>few|TRBJ2-3|TRBD2|TRBV14
TGTGCCAGCAGCCAAGGATTTAGCGGGAGCACAGATACGCAGTATTTT
CASSQGFSGSTDTQYF
>NA|TRBJ2-7|NA|TRBV5-1
TGCGCCAGCAGCGGGGACGGCAACGAGCAGTACTTC
CASSGDGNEQYF
>NA|TRBJ2-3|NA|TRBV27
TGTGCCAGCAGTTTCGTACCCGACACAGATACGCAGTATTTT
CASSFVPDTDTQYF
>NA|TRBJ2-1|TRBD1|TRBV25-1
TGTGCCAGCAGCCGAGGACAGGGAGGAATTAGAAATGAGCAGTTCTTC
CASSRGQGGIRNEQFF
>NA|TRBJ1-2|NA|TRBV12-1
TGTGCCAGCAGCAATTCTTTCGGGGCACCTCTTCGCTACACCTTC
CASSNSFGAPLRYTF
>many|TRBJ1-5|NA|TRBV6-4
TGTGCCAGCAGTGAGGGGATAAGCAATCAGCCCCAGCATTTT
CASSEGISNQPQHF
>NA|TRBJ2-7|TRBD1|TRBV4-3
TGCGCCAGCAGCCGAGGACAGGGGGCTCTCTCCTACGAGCAGTACTTC
CASSRGQGALSYEQYF
>once|TRBJ2-3|NA|TRBV10-3
TGTGCCTCATTAGCGGATAACACAGATACGCAGTATTTT
CASLADNTDTQYF
>NA|TRBJ2-7|TRBD1|TRBV7-2
TGTGCCAGCAGCTTAGCGGGACAGGGTTTCAACGAGCAGTACTTC
CASSLAGQGFNEQYF
>NA|TRBJ1-3|NA|TRBV5-6
TGTGCCAGCAGCAAAATGGGGCCCTCCTCTGGAAACACCATATATTTT
CASSKMGPSSGNTIYF
>many|TRBJ2-5|NA|TRBV28
TGTGCCAGCAGTTTTTGGGGTTCCCAAGAGACCCAGTACTTC
CASSFWGSQETQYF
>once|TRBJ2-2|NA|TRBV2
TGTGCCAGCATCGGGGTAGTGGGCACCGGGGAGCTGTTTTTT
CASIGVVGTGELFF
>once|TRBJ2-1|NA|TRBV28
TGTGCCAGCAGTTTTTTACCCAATGAGCAGTTCTTC
CASSFLPNEQFF
>NA|TRBJ2-1|NA|TRBV6-4
TGTGCCAGCAGTGATGGGGTCTACAATGAGCAGTTCTTC
CASSDGVYNEQFF
>NA|TRBJ2-7|NA|TRBV10-3
TGTGCCATCAGTGACTGGGGCCAGGCCATCCGGGGTTCGCTAACCTACGAGCAGTACTTC
CAISDWGQAIRGSLTYEQYF
>NA|TRBJ2-7|NA|TRBV5-1
TGTGCCAGCAGCTTGTCCCCTTCCCTCTCCTACGAGCAGTACTTC
CASSLSPSLSYEQYF
>NA|TRBJ2-2|NA|TRBV27
TGTGCCACAAGCCCTGGGCTTGACACCGGGGAGCTGTTTTTT
CATSPGLDTGELFF
>NA|TRBJ2-1|NA|TRBV4-3
TGCGCCAGCAGTCGAACTAGCCCCAATGAGCAGTTCTTC
CASSRTSPNEQFF
>NA|TRBJ2-5|NA|TRBV25-1
TGTGCCAGCAGTGGACCCAATGAGGAGACCCAGTACTTC
CASSGPNEETQYF
>NA|TRBJ2-5|NA|TRBV5-1
TGCGCCAGCAGCTTGGGGGACTACCAAGAGACCCAGTACTTC
CASSLGDYQETQYF
>once|TRBJ1-4|TRBD1|TRBV28
TGTGCCAGCAGCCCCGGGACAGGGAGTGAAAAACTGTTTTTT
CASSPGTGSEKLFF
>NA|TRBJ2-7|TRBD2|TRBV10-3
TGTGCCACCAAGGGACTAGCGGGAGAGGGTATTACCTACGAGCAGTACTTC
CATKGLAGEGITYEQYF
>few|TRBJ1-2|NA|TRBV29-1
TGCAGCGTTATCGGGGAGCGGATGGATGGCTACACCTTC
CSVIGERMDGYTF
>NA|TRBJ1-5|NA|TRBV29-1
TGCAGCGTGGCACAGAGCGATAGCAATCAGCCCCAGCATTTT
CSVAQSDSNQPQHF
>NA|TRBJ2-7|TRBD2|TRBV5-6
TGTGCCAGCAGCTTCGGGCTAGCGGGAGAGCAGTACTTC
CASSFGLAGEQYF
>NA|TRBJ2-1|TRBD2|TRBV28
TGTGCCAGCAGCCCTCCCACCGGGACTAGCGGGAGCAATGAGCAGTTCTTC
CASSPPTGTSGSNEQFF
>NA|TRBJ2-5|TRBD1|TRBV5-1
TGCGCCAGCAGCTTGGGACAGGGGGAGACCCAGTACTTC
CASSLGQGETQYF
>NA|TRBJ2-5|NA|TRBV21-1
TGTGCCAGCACGCCGACAGGGGCCGAGCAAGAGACCCAGTACTTC
CASTPTGAEQETQYF
>many|TRBJ2-1|NA|TRBV6-5
TGTGCCAGCAGTTTATTGGGCCCTAACAATGAGCAGTTCTTC
CASSLLGPNNEQFF
>many|TRBJ1-5|NA|TRBV7-8
TGTGCCAGCAGCCGGGGGGGGGAGCCCCAGCATTTT
CASSRGGEPQHF
>NA|TRBJ1-5|NA|TRBV18
TGTGCCAGCTCACCGGACGGACAGTCAATTCGCCCGCAACTTTGGCCCCAGCATTTT
CASSPDGQSIRPQLWPQHF
>NA|TRBJ2-7|TRBD2|TRBV6-5
TGTGCCAGCAGTTACCGGCCTAGCGGAACCTACGAGCAGTACTTC
CASSYRPSGTYEQYF
>NA|TRBJ2-7|NA|TRBV4-1
TGCGCCAGCAGCCAGAACAGTTATTCCTACGAGCAGTACTTC
CASSQNSYSYEQYF
>many|TRBJ2-2|NA|TRBV6-5
TGTGCCAGCAGTTACCAGGACACCGGGGAGCTGTTTTTT
CASSYQDTGELFF
>NA|TRBJ2-1|TRBD2|TRBV10-1
TGCGCCAGCAGTGGGACTAGCCTAAATTGGGATGAGCAGTTCTTC
CASSGTSLNWDEQFF
>NA|TRBJ2-5|NA|TRBV11-1
TGTGCCAGCAGCGAACGGCGGGGCACAGAGACCCAGTACTTC
CASSERRGTETQYF